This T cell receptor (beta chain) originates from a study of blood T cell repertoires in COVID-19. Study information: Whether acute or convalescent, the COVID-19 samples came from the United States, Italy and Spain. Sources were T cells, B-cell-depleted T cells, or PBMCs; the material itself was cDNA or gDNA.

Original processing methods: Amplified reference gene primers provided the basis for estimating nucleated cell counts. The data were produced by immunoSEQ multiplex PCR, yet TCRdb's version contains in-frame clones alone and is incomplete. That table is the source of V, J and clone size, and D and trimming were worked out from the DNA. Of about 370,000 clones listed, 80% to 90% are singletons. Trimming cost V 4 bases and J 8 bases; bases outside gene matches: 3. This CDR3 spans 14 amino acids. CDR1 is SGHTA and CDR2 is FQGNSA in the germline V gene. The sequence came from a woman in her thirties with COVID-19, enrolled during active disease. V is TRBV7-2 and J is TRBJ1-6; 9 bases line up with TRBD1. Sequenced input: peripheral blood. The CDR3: CASSSTGGDSPLHF. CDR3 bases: TGTGCCAGCAGCTCGACAGGGGGAGATTCACCCCTCCACTTT. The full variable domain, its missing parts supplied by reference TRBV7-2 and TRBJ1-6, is GAGVSQSPSNKVTEKGKDVELRCDPISGHTALYWYRQSLGQGLEFLIYFQGNSAPDKSGLPSDRFSAERTGGSVSTLTIQRTQQEDSAVYLCASSSTGGDSPLHFGNGTRLTVT.